This T cell receptor (beta chain) was captured by sequencing in a study of shared clonotypes between healthy human individuals. Whole-study context: Each donor's CD8 memory used one plate, CD8 naive two, each CD4 subset three.

The CDR3 length is 14 residues. Germline CDR1 reads MNHEY; CDR2 reads SVGAGI. Trimming removed 4 bases from V and 3 bases from J, with 11 bases in between. Study-wide results and caveats: Rarefaction curves obtained for sorted subsets showed sequencing incomplete despite large depth. Researchers sampled blood only, noting tissue repertoires likely differ.

In CD8 memory, CD45RO+ cells were put together with CCR7-negative CD45RA+ TemRA cells. Repertoires were generated with immunoSEQ multiplex PCR, while TCRdb's copy carries only in-frame clones and drops some. Found here are about 380,000 clones, about 96% of them singletons; the top ten hold approximately 0.32%. With regard to this clone: Its target is not known.

The V call is TRBV6-5, the J call TRBJ2-3, with D perhaps TRBD2 (7 bases). The TCR was taken from a man aged 30 to 39 in good health. The sequenced sample was memory CD8+ T cells sorted from blood. Documented subset: CD45RO+ cells pooled with CCR7-negative TemRA cells. As DNA, the CDR3 is TGTGCCAGCAGTTCTGGGGGGGCGACAGATACGCAGTATTTT. Its protein product is CASSSGGATDTQYF.